These 16 T cell receptor beta chains came from one sample sequenced in a study of T cell responses to AZD1222 COVID-19 vaccine. TCRdb's table, derived via immunoSEQ multiplex PCR, lists solely in-frame clones and lacks some. The sample shows tens of thousands of clones, more than 75% of them seen only once. Here the sequenced sample was peripheral blood, taken on day 0 of AZD1222 vaccination. The receptors come from an adult in good health.

In DNA form, the CDR3 reads TGTGCCAGCAGTTTTGCCGGGACAGGGAATCAGCCCCAGCATTTT. Amino acid sequence: CASSFAGTGNQPQHF. The rearrangement joins TRBV28 to TRBJ1-5; 9 bases fit TRBD1. CDR3 length: 15 residues. The J segment lost 4 bases and the V segment lost 3 bases, leaving 4 bases of the junction unmatched. Per germline, CDR1 MDHEN and CDR2 SYDVKM.

The chain links TRBV5-1 to TRBJ2-7, with 14 positions matching TRBD2. This CDR3 region has 17 residues. The J segment lost 4 bases and the V segment lost 0 bases, leaving 6 bases of the junction unmatched. Germline V gene sequence: CDR1 SGHRS, CDR2 YFSETQ. The CDR3 here is CASSLGGLAGAGYEQYF. CDR3 DNA sequence: TGCGCCAGCAGCTTGGGGGGACTAGCGGGAGCAGGATACGAGCAGTACTTC.

The rearrangement uses TRBV12-5 and TRBJ1-1; unclear D gene. Trimming pared 6 bases from V and 1 base from J, leaving 12 bases between. Germline V gives CDR1 LGHNT, CDR2 FRNRAP. CDR3 size: 14 residues. The CDR3 protein is CASGPSGRNTEAFF. DNA of the CDR3: TGTGCTAGTGGCCCGTCCGGACGGAACACTGAAGCTTTCTTT.

This clone was picked up one time. V is TRBV7-7 and J is TRBJ2-1, with D tentatively TRBD2 (6 bases). Germline-derived CDR1 and CDR2 are SSHAT and FNYEAQ (reference sequence). This CDR3 is built from 15 residues. The CDR3 DNA reads TGTGCTAGCGCGGAGGGCTCAGGGTCCTACAATGAGCAGTTCTTC. Amino acids: CASAEGSGSYNEQFF.

The rearrangement uses TRBV5-1 and TRBJ2-1, with D tentatively TRBD1 (5 bases). In germline, CDR1 is SGHRS, CDR2 YFSETQ. This CDR3 contains 14 residues. Deletions cut 5 bases from V and 4 bases from J, with 13 bases between. CDR3 loop: CASRRQPEYNEQFF. CDR3 coding DNA: TGCGCCAGCAGGAGACAGCCCGAATACAATGAGCAGTTCTTC.

There are a few counts of this clone. The chain recombines TRBV4-1 with TRBJ1-6; the D is unclear. The CDR3 totals 16 residues. Germline loops: CDR1 MGHRA, CDR2 YSYEKL. Trimming took 0 bases from V and 6 from J, leaving 12 bases between them. The CDR3 DNA reads TGCGCCAGCAGCCAAGAGGGTGGGCGGATTAATTCACCCCTCCACTTT. Residues: CASSQEGGRINSPLHF.

Here the CDR3 DNA reads TGTGCCAGCATACACAACAGGGGACCAGATACGCAGTATTTT. It encodes CASIHNRGPDTQYF. The rearrangement uses TRBV28 and TRBJ2-3; 7 bases match TRBD1. The CDR3 consists of 14 residues. With 7 bases clipped from V and 4 bases from J, the junction kept 8 bases outside the gene matches. The germline gives CDR1 MDHEN, CDR2 SYDVKM.

The chain employs TRBV30 and TRBJ1-5; perhaps TRBD1 as D (5 bases). The V end was cut by 0 bases, the J end by 5 bases, with 11 bases between. Germline V CDR1 and CDR2: GTSNPN, SVGIG (reference sequence). There are 14 residues in the CDR3. CDR3 nucleotides: TGTGCCTGGAGTGTGGGACCTTCGGATCAGCCCCAGCATTTT. Protein sequence: CAWSVGPSDQPQHF.

This chain uses TRBV11-2 with TRBJ2-3; 9 nucleotides align to TRBD2. Looked up from germline, CDR1 is SGHAT and CDR2 is FQNNGV. The trim removed 5 bases at V and 3 bases at J, leaving 9 bases unmatched. The CDR3 consists of 16 residues. CDR3 amino acids: CASSPRSGGETDTQYF. CDR3 coding DNA: TGTGCCAGCAGCCCCCGTAGCGGGGGCGAGACAGATACGCAGTATTTT.

J is TRBJ1-1 and V is TRBV11-2, with D unresolved. Germline V lookup: CDR1 SGHAT, CDR2 FQNNGV. Trimming removed 4 bases from V and 5 bases from J, with 8 bases in between. The CDR3 runs 12 residues. For the CDR3, the DNA is TGTGCCAGCAGCTCACAGAGAACTGAAGCTTTCTTT. It encodes CASSSQRTEAFF.

The rearrangement uses TRBV18 and TRBJ2-2; 7 bases align to TRBD2. The germline gives CDR1 KGHSH, CDR2 LQKENI. V dropped 3 bases and J dropped 1; count of bases not matched to a gene: 8. The CDR3 spans 17 residues. The CDR3 nucleotides are TGTGCCAGCTCACCCCGAGGTACGGGGGGGAACACCGGGGAGCTGTTTTTT. Encoded protein: CASSPRGTGGNTGELFF.

The V gene is TRBV28, the J gene TRBJ2-7; maybe TRBD1 (5 bases). Trimming stripped 5 bases from V and 6 bases from J, with 11 bases between. This CDR3 region has 12 residues. CDR1 and CDR2 (germline): MDHEN, SYDVKM. CDR3 nucleotides: TGTGCCAGCAGTGCCGACAGACGCGAGCAGTACTTC. This sequence encodes CASSADRREQYF.

This CDR3 is CASSGDRATYGYTF. Here the CDR3 DNA reads TGTGCCAGCAGCGGTGACAGGGCCACGTATGGCTACACCTTC. The chain links TRBV5-6 to TRBJ1-2; 7 positions agree with TRBD1. The V segment lost 4 bases and the J segment 5 bases; nucleotides outside the gene matches: 8. Per germline, CDR1 SGHDT and CDR2 YYEEEE. The CDR3 has 14 amino acids. Based on the CDR3 plus reference TRBV5-6 and TRBJ1-2, the full variable domain is DAGVTQSPTHLIKTRGQQVTLRCSPKSGHDTVSWYQQALGQGPQFIFQYYEEEERQRGNFPDRFSGHQFPNYSSELNVNALLLGDSALYLCASSGDRATYGYTFGSGTRLTVV.

The chain employs TRBV5-4 and TRBJ2-7; 7 bases align to TRBD1. Germline CDR1 SGHNT, CDR2 YYREEE (reference sequence). V shed 4 bases, J shed 6 bases, and the junction held 10 bases outside the gene matches. The CDR3 is 14 residues long. CDR3 sequence: CASSHHRQGSEQYF. CDR3 nucleotides: TGTGCCAGCAGCCACCACCGACAGGGCTCCGAGCAGTACTTC.

The DNA for the CDR3 is TGTGCCAGCAGCTTAAAATCGGGACAGGGATTCTACGAGCAGTACTTC. This sequence encodes CASSLKSGQGFYEQYF. The chain couples TRBV7-2 to TRBJ2-7; 9 nucleotides line up with TRBD1. The junction had 8 bases not matched to a gene; V was cut back by 2 bases and J by 3 bases. CDR3 length equals 16 residues. CDR1 is SGHTA, CDR2 FQGNSA, per germline.

The chain employs TRBV5-8 and TRBJ1-1; D is undetermined. V shed 2 bases and J shed 2 bases, with 13 bases lying between them. The V gene's germline CDR1 is SGHTS and CDR2 YDEGEE. The CDR3 has 15 amino acids. The CDR3 DNA sequence: TGTGCCAGCAGCTTTAGACTCTCGGCTAACACTGAAGCTTTCTTT. It specifies CASSFRLSANTEAFF. Drawing the rest from reference TRBV5-8 and TRBJ1-1, the complete variable domain is EAGVTQSPTHLIKTRGQQATLRCSPISGHTSVYWYQQALGLGLQFLLWYDEGEERNRGNFPPRFSGRQFPNYSSELNVNALELEDSALYLCASSFRLSANTEAFFGQGTRLTVV.